These 11 T cell receptor beta chains were all obtained from the same sample, sequenced in a study of blood T cell repertoires in COVID-19. Assay: immunoSEQ multiplex PCR; the TCRdb copy retains only in-frame clones and omits some. In the table there are some 250,000 clones, about nine tenths of which are singletons. Material for sequencing was peripheral blood. The origin of the receptors is a man aged 30-40 years who had recovered from COVID-19.

This clone is a singleton in its sample. V usage is TRBV18 and J usage is TRBJ1-4; possibly TRBD1 for D (5 bases). V lost 3 bases to trimming and J lost 0 bases, with 8 bases between them. The CDR3 totals 15 residues. The germline CDR1 and CDR2 sequences are KGHSH and LQKENI. The CDR3 sequence is CASSPRGATNEKLFF. Written as DNA, the CDR3 is TGTGCCAGCTCACCGCGGGGGGCAACTAATGAAAAACTGTTTTTT.

This chain connects TRBV18 to TRBJ1-6; D unresolved. The CDR3 extends over 14 amino acids. The ends were cut back, 6 bases at V and 10 bases at J, with 16 bases in the middle. Per the germline V gene, CDR1 is KGHSH and CDR2 is LQKENI. The CDR3 is CASSLDGRGSPLHF. CDR3 DNA: TGTGCCAGCTCCCTAGACGGACGGGGATCACCCCTCCACTTT.

The genes are TRBV9 and TRBJ2-1; possibly TRBD2 for D (7 bases). The germline V gene has CDR1 SGDLS and CDR2 YYNGEE. CDR3 length equals 16 residues. V was trimmed by 2 bases and J by 4 bases, leaving 16 bases between them. The CDR3 DNA is TGTGCCAGCAGCGTCCGAGCGGGACACAATTACAATGAGCAGTTCTTC. It is translated as CASSVRAGHNYNEQFF.

The rearrangement joins TRBV19 to TRBJ1-2, with 7 bases that match TRBD1. The CDR3 consists of 15 residues. Germline V gene data show CDR1 as LNHDA and CDR2 as SQIVND (reference sequence). V lost 6 bases, J lost 3 bases, and 10 bases stayed unmatched. The CDR3 protein is CASRPDRRGDYGYTF. The CDR3, as DNA: TGTGCCAGTAGACCGGACAGGAGAGGCGACTATGGCTACACCTTC.

V and J are TRBV4-2 and TRBJ2-2, with TRBD2 matching over 16 bases. Trimming removed 4 bases from V and 6 bases from J; junction bases left unmatched: 5. The CDR3 spans 17 residues. Per germline, CDR1 LGHNA and CDR2 YNFKEQ. The CDR3 is CASSPLGLAGGAGELFF. The CDR3, as DNA: TGTGCCAGCAGCCCCCTGGGACTAGCGGGGGGGGCCGGGGAGCTGTTTTTT.

V is TRBV7-2 and J is TRBJ1-4; D remains unclear. The V end was cut by 4 bases, the J end by 5 bases, with 14 bases between. This CDR3 contains 15 residues. From germline, CDR1 is SGHTA and CDR2 FQGNSA. The CDR3 spells CASSSSRPPNEKLFF. CDR3 sequence (DNA): TGTGCCAGCAGCTCTTCCAGGCCCCCGAATGAAAAACTGTTTTTT.

The rearrangement links TRBV7-9 to TRBJ2-7; D is perhaps TRBD1 (5 bases). Between the trimmed V and J ends, which lost 1 base and 3 bases, there was a span of 10 bases. Germline CDR1 SEHNR, CDR2 FQNEAQ (reference sequence). CDR3 length equals 14 residues. The CDR3 here is CASSLGQGFYEQYF. Here the CDR3 DNA reads TGTGCCAGCAGCTTAGGGCAGGGATTCTACGAGCAGTACTTC.

The chain combines TRBV24-1 with TRBJ2-7; 7 bases are shared with TRBD1. The germline V gene encodes CDR1 KGHDR and CDR2 SFDVKD. The CDR3 has 17 residues. Trimming cost V 3 bases and J 0 bases; bases outside gene matches: 10. For the CDR3, the DNA is TGTGCCACCAGTGATCCGGGACAGATTATTAGCTCCTACGAGCAGTACTTC. Translation: CATSDPGQIISSYEQYF.

The genes are TRBV11-3 and TRBJ2-3, with D possibly being TRBD2 (6 bases). The CDR3 contains 16 residues. Between the trimmed V and J ends, which lost 1 base and 2 bases, there was a span of 13 bases. Germline V CDR1 and CDR2: SGHNT, YENEEA. In nucleotides, the CDR3 is TGTGCCAGCAGCTTAGGGCGGGGAGGTAACACAGATACGCAGTATTTT. This sequence encodes CASSLGRGGNTDTQYF. Full variable domain (remainder filled in from reference TRBV11-3 and TRBJ2-3): EAGVVQSPRYKIIEKKQPVAFWCNPISGHNTLYWYLQNLGQGPELLIRYENEEAVDDSQLPKDRFSAERLKGVDSTLKIQPAELGDSAVYLCASSLGRGGNTDTQYFGPGTRLTVL.

This clone was observed a single time. The V gene is TRBV3-1 (or the pseudogene TRBV3-2), the J gene TRBJ2-1, with 13 bases fitting TRBD2. With V trimmed by 6 bases and J by 4 bases, 0 bases remained unmatched. Germline V gene data show CDR1 as LGHDT and CDR2 as YNNKEL (reference sequence). This CDR3 is 14 amino acids long. The CDR3 sequence: CASRLAGGYNEQFF. DNA for the CDR3: TGTGCCAGCAGACTAGCGGGGGGGTACAATGAGCAGTTCTTC.

The chain recombines TRBV3-1 (or the pseudogene TRBV3-2) with TRBJ2-7; D is perhaps TRBD2 (5 bases). The length of the CDR3 is 13 residues. The germline CDR1 and CDR2 sequences are LGHDT and YNNKEL (reference sequence). V lost 1 base and J lost 2, with 6 bases in between. CDR3 in DNA: TGTGCCAGCAGCCAAGCGGAGGCCTACGAGCAGTACTTC. This gives the protein CASSQAEAYEQYF.